This TCR beta chain comes out of a study of T cells in Graves' hyperthyroidism and ophthalmopathy. No ophthalmopathy progression within 18 months constituted stable Graves' hyperthyroidism. Patients aged 18 to 65 had newly diagnosed hyperthyroidism of under 2 months' duration. The CDR3 has 15 residues. The V end was cut by 2 bases, the J end by 5 bases, with 14 bases between. In germline, CDR1 is SGHNT, CDR2 YENEEA. This clonotype has ten or more counts. Its antigen is not known. The investigators amplified TCR beta CDR3 regions from RNA transcripts. HTBI primers drove first-round RT-PCR of the TCR CDR3. From the multiplex PCR reads, TCRdb called clonotypes with MiXCR, one entry per CDR3 protein. The sample yields 300,000 to 400,000 distinct CDR3 sequences, approximately 15% seen once. General observations from the study: Blood samples included most of the expanded thyroid clonotypes exceeding 0.001. Ophthalmopathy, which appeared later, was predicted by the model a median about 5.9 months before onset.

This sequence originates from a woman aged 60-70 years with Graves' hyperthyroidism. Sequencing was carried out using blood. The chain couples TRBV11-3 to TRBJ2-3; possible D gene TRBD2, 6 bases. CDR3 DNA sequence: TGTGCCAGCAGCTTATGGGGGATGGGGGGAGATACGCAGTATTTT. Its protein product is CASSLWGMGGDTQYF.